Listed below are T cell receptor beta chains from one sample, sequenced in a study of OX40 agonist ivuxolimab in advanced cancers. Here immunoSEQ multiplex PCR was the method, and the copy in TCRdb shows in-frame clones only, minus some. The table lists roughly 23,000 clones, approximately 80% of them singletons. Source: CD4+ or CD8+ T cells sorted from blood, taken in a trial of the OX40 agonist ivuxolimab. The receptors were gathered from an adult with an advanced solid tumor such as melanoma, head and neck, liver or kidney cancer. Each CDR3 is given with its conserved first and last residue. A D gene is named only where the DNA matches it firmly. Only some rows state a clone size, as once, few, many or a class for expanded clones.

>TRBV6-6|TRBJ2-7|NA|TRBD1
CATGQGTGEQYF
TGTGCCACTGGACAGGGGACGGGGGAGCAGTACTTC
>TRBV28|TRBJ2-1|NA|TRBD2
CASSFLLAGFNEQFF
TGTGCCAGCAGTTTCTTACTAGCGGGCTTCAATGAGCAGTTCTTC
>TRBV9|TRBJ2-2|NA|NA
CASSVPSFGTANTGELFF
TGTGCCAGCAGCGTACCCTCCTTTGGGACGGCGAACACCGGGGAGCTGTTTTTT
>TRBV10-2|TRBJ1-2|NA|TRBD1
CASRGGTAITTYGYTF
TGCGCCAGCAGGGGCGGGACAGCCATAACAACTTATGGCTACACCTTC
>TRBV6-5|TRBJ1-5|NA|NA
CASSLAGYQPQHF
TGTGCCAGCAGTTTGGCAGGGTACCAGCCCCAGCATTTT
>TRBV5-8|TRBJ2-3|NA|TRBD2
CASSLGTSGETDTQYF
TGTGCCAGCAGCTTGGGGACTAGCGGGGAGACAGATACGCAGTATTTT
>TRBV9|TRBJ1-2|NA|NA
CASSSRNGYTF
TGTGCCAGCAGCTCGAGGAATGGCTACACCTTC
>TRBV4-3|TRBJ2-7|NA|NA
CASSQDRLTGGAYEQYF
TGCGCCAGCAGCCAAGATCGTCTGACGGGGGGCGCCTACGAGCAGTACTTC
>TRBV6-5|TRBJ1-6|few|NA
CASSSASIYNSPLHF
TGTGCCAGCAGCTCAGCCTCGATTTATAATTCACCCCTCCACTTT
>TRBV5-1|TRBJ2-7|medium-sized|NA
CASSLETVGDEQYF
TGCGCCAGCAGCTTGGAGACAGTCGGAGACGAGCAGTACTTC
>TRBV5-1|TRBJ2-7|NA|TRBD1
CASATGLSSYEQYF
TGCGCCAGCGCGACAGGGCTTAGCTCCTACGAGCAGTACTTC
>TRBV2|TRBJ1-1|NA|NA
CASSEVGGVTEAFF
TGTGCCAGCAGTGAGGTAGGAGGGGTTACTGAAGCTTTCTTT
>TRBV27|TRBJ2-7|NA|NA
CASSLTGPTTYEQYF
TGTGCCAGCAGTTTGACGGGGCCAACGACCTACGAGCAGTACTTC
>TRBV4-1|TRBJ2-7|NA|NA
CASSPDYTYEQYF
TGCGCCAGCAGCCCGGACTATACCTACGAGCAGTACTTC
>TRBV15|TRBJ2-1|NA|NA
CATSTIYNEQFF
TGTGCCACCAGCACTATCTACAATGAGCAGTTCTTC
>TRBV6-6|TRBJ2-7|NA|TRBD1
CASSGTGYEQYF
TGTGCCAGCAGCGGGACAGGGTACGAGCAGTACTTC
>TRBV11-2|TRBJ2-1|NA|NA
CASSLVGGGWKLYNEQFF
TGTGCCAGCAGCTTAGTGGGAGGGGGGTGGAAGCTCTACAATGAGCAGTTCTTC
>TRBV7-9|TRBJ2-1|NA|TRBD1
CASSTPNRDRSYNEQFF
TGTGCCAGCAGCACCCCTAACCGGGACAGGAGTTACAATGAGCAGTTCTTC
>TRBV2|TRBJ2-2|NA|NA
CASSDRGHTGELFF
TGTGCCAGCAGTGACAGGGGTCACACCGGGGAGCTGTTTTTT
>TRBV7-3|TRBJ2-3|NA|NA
CASPWDRGGITDTQYF
TGTGCCAGCCCCTGGGATAGGGGCGGTATAACAGATACGCAGTATTTT
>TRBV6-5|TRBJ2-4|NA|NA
CASSYENRGGSIQYF
TGTGCCAGCAGTTACGAAAACAGGGGAGGGAGCATTCAGTACTTC
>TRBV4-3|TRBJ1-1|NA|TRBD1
CASSQVSTGGTEAFF
TGCGCCAGCAGCCAAGTATCGACAGGGGGCACTGAAGCTTTCTTT
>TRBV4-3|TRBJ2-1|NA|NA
CASSQGEGPYKNEQFF
TGCGCCAGCAGCCAAGGTGAAGGACCTTACAAAAATGAGCAGTTCTTC
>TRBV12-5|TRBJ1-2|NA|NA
CASGLGTTYGYTF
TGTGCTAGTGGTTTAGGGACTACCTATGGCTACACCTTC
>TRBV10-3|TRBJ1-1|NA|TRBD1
CAISEPNRGLNTEAFF
TGTGCCATCAGTGAACCTAACAGGGGATTGAACACTGAAGCTTTCTTT
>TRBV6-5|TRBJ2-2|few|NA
CASSYRPRGELFF
TGTGCCAGCAGTTACCGCCCCAGGGGGGAGCTGTTTTTT
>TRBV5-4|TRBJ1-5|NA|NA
CASSQEEQQINQPQHF
TGTGCCAGCAGCCAAGAAGAACAGCAGATCAATCAGCCCCAGCATTTT
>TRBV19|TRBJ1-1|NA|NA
CASSIGLMNTEAFF
TGTGCCAGTAGTATAGGCCTGATGAACACTGAAGCTTTCTTT
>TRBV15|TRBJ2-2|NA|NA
CATSSDLTGELFF
TGTGCCACCAGCAGCGATTTGACCGGGGAGCTGTTTTTT
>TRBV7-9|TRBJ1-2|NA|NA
CASSGDGNYGYTF
TGTGCCAGCAGCGGGGACGGTAACTATGGCTACACCTTC
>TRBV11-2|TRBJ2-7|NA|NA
CASSLDLRSSYEQYF
TGTGCCAGCAGCTTAGATCTTAGGAGCTCCTACGAGCAGTACTTC
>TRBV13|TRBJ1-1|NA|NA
CASSFLQSANTEAFF
TGTGCCAGCAGCTTTCTACAGAGTGCGAACACTGAAGCTTTCTTT
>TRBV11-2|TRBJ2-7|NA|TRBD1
CASSPDRVSYEQYF
TGTGCCAGCAGCCCAGACAGGGTCTCCTACGAGCAGTACTTC
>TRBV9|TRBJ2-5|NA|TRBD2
CASSSGTRDQETQYF
TGTGCCAGCAGCTCTGGGACTAGAGATCAAGAGACCCAGTACTTC
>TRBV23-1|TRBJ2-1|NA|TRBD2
CARRKGRGGSYNEQFF
TGCGCCAGGAGAAAAGGGCGGGGGGGGTCCTACAATGAGCAGTTCTTC
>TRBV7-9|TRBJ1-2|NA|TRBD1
CASSAGQGAKYGYTF
TGTGCCAGCAGCGCGGGACAGGGGGCTAAGTATGGCTACACCTTC
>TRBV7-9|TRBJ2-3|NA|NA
CASSLGGRPSTDTQYF
TGTGCCAGCAGCTTAGGGGGCCGGCCTAGCACAGATACGCAGTATTTT
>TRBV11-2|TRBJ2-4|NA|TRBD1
CASTASRGLISIQYF
TGTGCCAGCACCGCTAGTAGGGGGCTTATAAGCATTCAGTACTTC
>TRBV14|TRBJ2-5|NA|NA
CASSQFRGGETQYF
TGTGCCAGCAGCCAATTCAGGGGGGGAGAGACCCAGTACTTC
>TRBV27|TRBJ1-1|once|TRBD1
CASSQYRGRTEAFF
TGTGCCAGCAGTCAGTACAGGGGAAGGACTGAAGCTTTCTTT
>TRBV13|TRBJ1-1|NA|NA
CASSLGTEAFF
TGTGCCAGCAGCTTAGGCACTGAAGCTTTCTTT
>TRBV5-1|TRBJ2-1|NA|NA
CASSLEINSYNEQFF
TGCGCCAGCAGCTTGGAGATAAACTCCTACAATGAGCAGTTCTTC
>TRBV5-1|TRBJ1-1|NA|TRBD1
CASSLTGGVNTEAFF
TGCGCCAGCAGCTTGACAGGGGGGGTGAACACTGAAGCTTTCTTT
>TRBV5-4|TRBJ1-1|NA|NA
CATTSPDGTGEAFF
TGTGCCACCACCTCCCCAGACGGTACAGGTGAAGCTTTCTTT
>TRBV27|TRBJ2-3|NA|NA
CASSPSYTDTQYF
TGTGCCAGCAGTCCGTCCTACACAGATACGCAGTATTTT
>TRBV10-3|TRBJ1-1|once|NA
CAISGRRGGGGTEAFF
TGTGCCATCAGTGGGAGGAGGGGAGGAGGGGGCACTGAAGCTTTCTTT
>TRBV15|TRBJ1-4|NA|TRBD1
CATSIGQGENEKLFF
TGTGCCACCAGCATCGGACAGGGGGAAAATGAAAAACTGTTTTTT
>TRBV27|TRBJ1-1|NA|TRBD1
CASTDRRLDAFF
TGTGCCAGCACGGACAGGCGCCTTGATGCTTTCTTT
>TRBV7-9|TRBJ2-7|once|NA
CASSLAPEGQSEQYF
TGTGCCAGCAGCTTAGCGCCGGAGGGACAAAGCGAGCAGTACTTC
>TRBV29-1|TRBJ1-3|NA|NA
CSAGTGTMGNTIYF
TGCAGCGCTGGTACCGGGACTATGGGAAACACCATATATTTT